This T cell receptor (beta chain) was profiled in a study of OX40 agonist ivuxolimab in advanced cancers. Patients with a history of autoimmune disease or on systemic immunosuppression were excluded. The V end was cut by 0 bases, the J end by 2 bases, with 11 bases between. The length of the CDR3 is 15 residues. The germline V gene has CDR1 MNHNS and CDR2 SASEGT. Here immunoSEQ multiplex PCR was the method, and the copy in TCRdb shows in-frame clones only, minus some. The table shows 78,000 or so clones, with about nine tenths occurring only once. This clonotype originated in an adult with an advanced solid tumor such as melanoma, head and neck, liver or kidney cancer. This specimen consisted of CD4+ or CD8+ T cells sorted from blood, obtained in a trial of the OX40 agonist ivuxolimab. The rearrangement links TRBV6-1 to TRBJ2-7; D remains ambiguous. CDR3 sequence: CASSEAGPITYEQYF. CDR3 DNA sequence: TGTGCCAGCAGTGAAGCAGGACCGATAACCTACGAGCAGTACTTC.